These 16 T cell receptor beta chains originate from one sample sequenced in a study of cytomegalovirus exposure and HLA in healthy donors. Primers included in the PCR were 60 Vbeta and 13 Jbeta primers. Using immunoSEQ multiplex PCR, the repertoire was profiled, and TCRdb retains in-frame clones only, with some absent. The sample contains 140,000 to 150,000 clones, about 75% of which appear only once. Sequencing was done on a sample of PBMCs. The receptors shown here come from a man aged 30 to 39 in good health and CMV-seronegative.

This chain connects TRBV6-6 to TRBJ2-3, with D perhaps TRBD2 (5 bases). The CDR3 sequence is 14 residues long. Germline CDR1 and CDR2: MNHNY and SVGAGI (reference sequence). The V gene lost 2 bases and the J gene lost 2 bases, with 8 bases spanning the gap. The CDR3 nucleotides read TGTGCCAGCAGTTACCGGACTCCCACAGATACGCAGTATTTT. Translating gives CASSYRTPTDTQYF.

This chain links TRBV5-1 with TRBJ2-2; 7 nucleotides line up with TRBD1. The CDR3 spans 16 residues. Germline lookup yields CDR1 SGHRS and CDR2 YFSETQ. V dropped 2 bases and J dropped 0; count of bases not matched to a gene: 4. The CDR3 spells CASSLGQAANTGELFF. CDR3 DNA sequence: TGCGCCAGCAGCTTAGGACAGGCCGCGAACACCGGGGAGCTGTTTTTT.

This clone was seen only a few times. This chain uses TRBV4-2 with TRBJ2-3; D perhaps matches TRBD2 (5 bases). Trimming left V 0 bases short and J 0 bases short, with 10 bases between. The germline V gene encodes CDR1 LGHNA and CDR2 YNFKEQ. The CDR3 is made up of 16 amino acids. The CDR3 region has the DNA TGTGCCAGCAGCCAAGAGGAGCGGTCCAGCACAGATACGCAGTATTTT. Amino acids: CASSQEERSSTDTQYF.

This clone has only a few counts. This chain links TRBV6-1 with TRBJ1-3, with D tentatively TRBD1 (5 bases). From germline, CDR1 is MNHNS and CDR2 SASEGT. The V end lost 5 bases, the J end lost 6 bases, and 11 bases lay between the germline ends. This CDR3 comprises 13 residues. For the CDR3, the DNA is TGTGCCAGCAGTTTGGGACTCACAAACACCATATATTTT. This sequence encodes CASSLGLTNTIYF.

The genes are TRBV29-1 and TRBJ1-2; D gene uncertain. Germline CDR1 is SQVTM and CDR2 is ANQGSEA. The V gene lost 6 bases and the J gene lost 0 bases, with 5 bases spanning the gap. The CDR3 sequence is 11 residues long. CDR3 in amino acids: CSVLTNYGYTF. CDR3 coding DNA: TGCAGCGTCCTAACTAACTATGGCTACACCTTC.

The chain combines TRBV7-2 with TRBJ1-5, with D possibly matching TRBD1 (5 bases). Germline CDR1 SGHTA, CDR2 FQGNSA. Trimming took off 1 base at V and 3 bases at J, with 7 bases between the two ends. This CDR3 is 14 amino acids long. The CDR3 sequence: CASSLGQPNQPQHF. Written as DNA, the CDR3 is TGTGCCAGCAGCTTAGGACAGCCCAATCAGCCCCAGCATTTT.

This sequence joins TRBV13 and TRBJ1-1, with a weak D call TRBD1 (6 bases). Trimming pared 0 bases from V and 1 base from J, leaving 12 bases between. CDR1 and CDR2 from the germline V gene are PRHDT and FYEKMQ (reference sequence). The length of the CDR3 is 16 residues. CDR3: CASSLGTRGRNTEAFF. The CDR3 DNA is TGTGCCAGCAGCTTAGGGACCAGGGGTCGGAACACTGAAGCTTTCTTT.

V is TRBV28 and J is TRBJ1-3, with D uncertain. CDR3 length: 14 amino acids. Germline-derived CDR1 and CDR2 are MDHEN and SYDVKM. V was trimmed by 3 bases and J by 4 bases, leaving 10 bases between them. CDR3 nucleotide sequence: TGTGCCAGCAGTTTCAAGACACAGGGAAACACCATATATTTT. Translation gives CASSFKTQGNTIYF.

The genes are TRBV19 and TRBJ1-2, with 7 bases identical to TRBD1. The CDR3 runs 14 residues. Germline CDR1 reads LNHDA; CDR2 reads SQIVND (reference sequence). With V trimmed by 4 bases and J by 2 bases, 4 bases remained unmatched. DNA of the CDR3: TGTGCCAGTAGTAGTCCAGGGGGGAACTATGGCTACACCTTC. Encoded protein: CASSSPGGNYGYTF. The variable domain in full, with the rest retrieved from reference TRBV19 and TRBJ1-2, is DGGITQSPKYLFRKEGQNVTLSCEQNLNHDAMYWYRQDPGQGLRLIYYSQIVNDFQKGDIAEGYSVSREKKESFPLTVTSAQKNPTAFYLCASSSPGGNYGYTFGSGTRLTVV.

DNA for the CDR3: TGTGCCAGCAGCGCCTCTTCGAACACTGAAGCTTTCTTT. Translation gives CASSASSNTEAFF. The chain couples TRBV9 to TRBJ1-1; D uncertain. V was clipped by 3 bases and J by 1 base, with 7 bases between them. The CDR3 extends over 13 amino acids. Germline V gene lookup returns CDR1 SGDLS and CDR2 YYNGEE.

This clone was recorded only once. The V and J genes are TRBV29-1 and TRBJ1-2, with D possibly being TRBD1 (5 bases). The CDR3 consists of 13 residues. V shed 1 base and J shed 2 bases, with 8 bases lying between them. The germline V gene encodes CDR1 SQVTM and CDR2 ANQGSEA. CDR3 in amino acids: CSVEGGDNYGYTF. The DNA for the CDR3 is TGCAGCGTTGAAGGGGGGGACAACTATGGCTACACCTTC.

V is TRBV2 and J is TRBJ2-5; the match to TRBD1 covers 8 bases. The CDR3 has 14 residues. The V segment lost 7 bases and the J segment 4 bases; nucleotides outside the gene matches: 8. Germline V CDR1 and CDR2: SNHLY, FYNNEI. The chain's CDR3 is CASTPDRGGETQYF. The DNA of the CDR3 is TGTGCCAGCACCCCCGACAGGGGCGGAGAGACCCAGTACTTC.

This clone was observed a handful of times. The J gene is TRBJ2-4, the V gene TRBV9, with D tentatively TRBD2 (6 bases). Germline V gene lookup returns CDR1 SGDLS and CDR2 YYNGEE. There are 15 residues in the CDR3. The V end lost 2 bases, the J end lost 2 bases, and 11 bases lay between the germline ends. CDR3: CASSVDWDSKNIQYF. The CDR3, as DNA: TGTGCCAGCAGCGTTGACTGGGACTCCAAAAACATTCAGTACTTC.

This clone was picked up a small number of times. This sequence joins TRBV15 and TRBJ2-7; D might be TRBD2 (6 bases). Germline assignment: CDR1 LNHNV and CDR2 YYDKDF (reference sequence). Trimming removed 1 base from V and 6 bases from J, with 7 bases in between. The length of the CDR3 is 12 residues. As DNA, the CDR3 is TGTGCCACCAGCAGAGTGCGGGGCGAGCAGTACTTC. Its protein product is CATSRVRGEQYF.

On this clone itself: Germline and junction disagree at one end, which may indicate a read error. The chain carries TRBV7-9 and TRBJ2-5; a possible D gene is TRBD1 (7 bases). Per germline, CDR1 SEHNR and CDR2 FQNEAQ (reference sequence). The CDR3 consists of 14 residues. CDR3 region: CSSSFRAGGETQYF. CDR3 in DNA: TGTTCCAGCAGCTTTAGGGCAGGGGGGGAGACCCAGTACTTC.

J is TRBJ2-7 and V is TRBV28; the D is unclear. Germline V gene data show CDR1 as MDHEN and CDR2 as SYDVKM. The V and J ends lost 3 bases and 2 bases respectively, with 8 bases between them. The CDR3 length is 13 residues. This CDR3 is CASSLGRAYEQYF. CDR3 DNA: TGTGCCAGCAGTTTGGGCCGCGCCTACGAGCAGTACTTC.